Shown below are 19 T cell receptor beta chains from a single sample sequenced in a study of OX40 agonist ivuxolimab in advanced cancers. The protocol was immunoSEQ multiplex PCR, while the TCRdb copy is restricted to in-frame clones and leaves out a portion. Of 65,000 to 80,000 clones in the sample, 85% to 95% were seen once. Sequenced material: CD4+ or CD8+ T cells sorted from blood, taken in a trial of the OX40 agonist ivuxolimab. Source of these receptors: an adult with an advanced solid tumor such as melanoma, head and neck, liver or kidney cancer.

J is TRBJ2-4 and V is TRBV29-1, with 7 bases that match TRBD2. V lost 6 bases, J lost 0 bases, and 8 bases stayed unmatched. The CDR3 runs to 15 residues. Germline values: CDR1 SQVTM, CDR2 ANQGSEA. The CDR3 region is CSVLRAGVAKNIQYF. The CDR3 DNA reads as TGCAGCGTCCTGAGGGCGGGGGTAGCCAAAAACATTCAGTACTTC.

The chain is built from TRBV27 and TRBJ2-7, with D possibly TRBD1 on 6 matching bases. This CDR3 has 14 residues. Per the germline V gene, CDR1 is MNHEY and CDR2 is SMNVEV (reference sequence). V lost 5 bases and J lost 5, with 16 bases in between. CDR3 loop: CASSILQGSNEQYF. In DNA form, the CDR3 reads TGTGCCAGCAGTATTTTACAGGGTTCCAACGAGCAGTACTTC.

CDR3 in amino acids: CASSYFRGESPDTQYF. CDR3 sequence (DNA): TGTGCCAGCAGTTATTTCCGGGGGGAGAGCCCAGATACGCAGTATTTT. J is TRBJ2-3 and V is TRBV6-5; 7 nucleotides match TRBD2. Germline loops: CDR1 MNHEY, CDR2 SVGAGI. The CDR3 runs 16 residues. Trimming at V came to 3 bases and at J to 4 bases, leaving 10 bases not matched to a gene.

This chain joins TRBV27 and TRBJ1-5; TRBD1 aligns across 8 bases. There are 14 residues in the CDR3. V was clipped by 2 bases and J by 8 bases; unmatched bases: 5. CDR1 is MNHEY, CDR2 SMNVEV, per germline (reference sequence). CDR3 amino acids: CASSLQGAGEPQHF. CDR3 in DNA: TGTGCCAGCAGTTTACAGGGGGCCGGTGAGCCCCAGCATTTT.

This chain's CDR3 is CASSEGHLNSPLHF. The CDR3 DNA is TGTGCCAGCAGTGAGGGGCACCTTAATTCACCCCTCCACTTT. V gene TRBV9 combines with J gene TRBJ1-6; a possible D gene is TRBD1 (5 bases). There are 14 residues in the CDR3. With 5 bases removed from V and 6 bases from J, the gap between germline ends came to 12 bases. The germline V gene encodes CDR1 SGDLS and CDR2 YYNGEE. The full variable domain, completed using reference TRBV9 and TRBJ1-6, is DSGVTQTPKHLITATGQRVTLRCSPRSGDLSVYWYQQSLDQGLQFLIQYYNGEERAKGNILERFSAQQFPDLHSELNLSSLELGDSALYFCASSEGHLNSPLHFGNGTRLTVT.

Written as DNA, the CDR3 is TGTGCCAGCAGCCCCCAAAATCGGGGACTGTACTACGAGCAGTACTTC. This sequence encodes CASSPQNRGLYYEQYF. This sequence joins TRBV4-2 and TRBJ2-7, with a tentative D call TRBD2 (6 bases). V gave up 4 bases and J gave up 3 bases, with 19 bases separating them. This CDR3 has 16 residues. The germline gives CDR1 LGHNA, CDR2 YNFKEQ.

The CDR3 loop reads CASSDTLFVGPVSYEQYF. CDR3 nucleotide sequence: TGTGCCAGCAGTGATACCTTATTTGTTGGGCCCGTCTCCTACGAGCAGTACTTC. The V and J genes are TRBV6-4 and TRBJ2-7; D is uncertain. Germline V gives CDR1 MRHNA, CDR2 SNTAGT. This CDR3 spans 18 amino acids. V lost 3 bases and J lost 0, with 21 bases in between.

The chain carries TRBV6-4 and TRBJ1-2; TRBD1 agrees at 7 bases. Germline V CDR1 and CDR2: MRHNA, SNTAGT. This CDR3 spans 16 amino acids. Germline trimming cut 2 bases from V and 9 bases from J; bases unmatched to any gene: 15. The CDR3 loop reads CASSDPDREGAGSYTF. CDR3 DNA sequence: TGTGCCAGCAGTGACCCCGACAGGGAGGGGGCCGGGAGCTACACCTTC.

The chain links TRBV5-6 to TRBJ1-4; D is unresolved. Trimming removed 2 bases at V and 5 bases at J, with 13 bases between. The CDR3 sequence is 15 residues long. Per germline, CDR1 SGHDT and CDR2 YYEEEE. The CDR3 DNA sequence: TGTGCCAGCAGCTTTCCCACGGAGGGAAATGAAAAACTGTTTTTT. This codes for CASSFPTEGNEKLFF. The variable domain in full, with the rest retrieved from reference TRBV5-6 and TRBJ1-4, is DAGVTQSPTHLIKTRGQQVTLRCSPKSGHDTVSWYQQALGQGPQFIFQYYEEEERQRGNFPDRFSGHQFPNYSSELNVNALLLGDSALYLCASSFPTEGNEKLFFGSGTQLSVL.

This clone appeared once. The chain combines TRBV27 with TRBJ2-2; no clear D gene. Germline V gene lookup returns CDR1 MNHEY and CDR2 SMNVEV (reference sequence). V shed 4 bases and J shed 2 bases, with 14 bases lying between them. This CDR3 has 16 residues. CDR3 sequence reads: CASSYMGSQNTGELFF. The CDR3 nucleotides are TGTGCCAGCAGTTACATGGGAAGCCAAAACACCGGGGAGCTGTTTTTT.

The V call is TRBV18, the J call TRBJ2-1; unclear D gene. The germline V gene encodes CDR1 KGHSH and CDR2 LQKENI. CDR3 length equals 16 residues. With 0 bases removed from V and 0 bases from J, the gap between germline ends came to 9 bases. The CDR3 spells CASSPPSASSYNEQFF. The CDR3 nucleotides read TGTGCCAGCTCACCACCCAGTGCTAGCTCCTACAATGAGCAGTTCTTC. The full variable domain, its missing parts supplied by reference TRBV18 and TRBJ2-1, is NAGVMQNPRHLVRRRGQEARLRCSPMKGHSHVYWYRQLPEEGLKFMVYLQKENIIDESGMPKERFSAEFPKEGPSILRIQQVVRGDSAAYFCASSPPSASSYNEQFFGPGTRLTVL.

The genes are TRBV27 and TRBJ2-3, with D possibly being TRBD2 (6 bases). Looked up from germline, CDR1 is MNHEY and CDR2 is SMNVEV (reference sequence). Trimming removed 6 bases at V and 13 bases at J, with 17 bases between. This CDR3 has 12 amino acids. The CDR3 is CASSFPGREKYF. Written as DNA, the CDR3 is TGTGCCAGCAGCTTTCCCGGGAGAGAGAAGTATTTT.

CDR3 region: CASSPPPPSGYEQYF. In nucleotides, the CDR3 is TGTGCCAGCAGCCCTCCCCCCCCGTCGGGATACGAGCAGTACTTC. The rearrangement links TRBV13 to TRBJ2-7, with D perhaps matching TRBD2 (5 bases). This CDR3 spans 15 amino acids. V dropped 5 bases and J dropped 4 bases, with 18 bases sitting between them. Per the germline V gene, CDR1 is PRHDT and CDR2 is FYEKMQ (reference sequence).

The chain couples TRBV30 to TRBJ1-5, with D possibly TRBD1 on 5 matching bases. The CDR3 contains 14 residues. From germline, CDR1 is GTSNPN and CDR2 SVGIG (reference sequence). Trimming removed 3 bases from V and 0 bases from J, with 9 bases in between. The chain's CDR3 is CAWSLGASNQPQHF. CDR3 bases: TGTGCCTGGAGCCTCGGGGCTAGCAATCAGCCCCAGCATTTT. The complete variable domain, with remaining parts taken from reference TRBV30 and TRBJ1-5, reads SQTIHQWPATLVQPVGSPLSLECTVEGTSNPNLYWYRQAAGRGLQLLFYSVGIGQISSEVPQNLSASRPQDRQFILSSKKLLLSDSGFYLCAWSLGASNQPQHFGDGTRLSIL.

The genes are TRBV7-9 and TRBJ2-1, with 8 bases aligning to TRBD2. This CDR3 is built from 17 residues. Unmatched junction bases numbered 6, after V lost 1 base and J lost 1 base. CDR1 is SEHNR, CDR2 FQNEAQ, per germline (reference sequence). CDR3 bases: TGTGCCAGCAGCTTAGTCGGCAGCGGGGGTTCCTACAATGAGCAGTTCTTC. Protein sequence: CASSLVGSGGSYNEQFF. The full variable domain, in which reference TRBV7-9 and TRBJ2-1 provide the parts outside the CDR3, is DTGVSQNPRHKITKRGQNVTFRCDPISEHNRLYWYRQTLGQGPEFLTYFQNEAQLEKSRLLSDRFSAERPKGSFSTLEIQRTEQGDSAMYLCASSLVGSGGSYNEQFFGPGTRLTVL.

In regard to this clone: In the same sample, other DNA sequences code for this CDR3. This chain links TRBV19 with TRBJ2-1; tentatively, D is TRBD1 (6 bases). CDR1 LNHDA and CDR2 SQIVND come from the germline V gene (reference sequence). The CDR3 loop spans 13 amino acids. Trimming took 2 bases from V and 4 from J, leaving 6 bases between them. The CDR3 sequence is CASSIRGYNEQFF. CDR3 coding DNA: TGTGCCAGTAGTATAAGGGGGTACAATGAGCAGTTCTTC.

The rearrangement links TRBV19 to TRBJ2-7; D is perhaps TRBD2 (5 bases). V lost 7 bases to trimming and J lost 3 bases, with 16 bases between them. The CDR3 sequence is 14 residues long. Germline-derived CDR1 and CDR2 are LNHDA and SQIVND (reference sequence). In nucleotides, the CDR3 is TGTGCCAGTACCCCAAGCCTAGCCCTCTACGAGCAGTACTTC. Translated, it gives CASTPSLALYEQYF.

In this sample, this clone turned up once. The V call is TRBV4-1, the J call TRBJ1-1; D is ambiguous. The V gene's germline CDR1 is MGHRA and CDR2 YSYEKL. The V end lost 6 bases, the J end lost 3 bases, and 11 bases lay between the germline ends. The CDR3 covers 13 residues. The chain's CDR3 is CASRTWTDTEAFF. CDR3 bases: TGCGCCAGCAGAACATGGACTGACACTGAAGCTTTCTTT.

The rearrangement joins TRBV27 to TRBJ2-7; 7 positions agree with TRBD1. Germline values: CDR1 MNHEY, CDR2 SMNVEV (reference sequence). The length of the CDR3 is 14 residues. V shed 5 bases, J shed 5 bases, and the junction held 9 bases outside the gene matches. CDR3 protein: CASSDRDGGHEQYF. The CDR3 DNA sequence: TGTGCCAGCAGTGACAGGGACGGAGGCCACGAGCAGTACTTC.